Listed here are 5 T cell receptor beta chains from one sample, sequenced in a study of shared clonotypes between healthy human individuals. TCRdb keeps only in-frame clones here, not all; method: immunoSEQ multiplex PCR. The sample contains around 1.1 million clones, around 77% of which appear only once. The sequenced material came from memory CD4+ T cells from PBMCs. Subset noted: CD45RA-negative fraction. The receptors derive from a man younger than 35 in good health. Some clones in this sample may be carry-over from other donors' samples.

V usage is TRBV11-2 and J usage is TRBJ1-4, with TRBD1 identical over 8 bases. This CDR3 contains 15 residues. V lost 3 bases and J lost 8; bases outside the gene matches: 8. Germline-derived CDR1 and CDR2 are SGHAT and FQNNGV. The CDR3 region has the DNA TGTGCCAGCAGCTTCCAGACAGGGGAAGGGGAAAAACTGTTTTTT. This gives the protein CASSFQTGEGEKLFF. Full variable domain (missing parts from reference TRBV11-2 and TRBJ1-4): EAGVAQSPRYKIIEKRQSVAFWCNPISGHATLYWYQQILGQGPKLLIQFQNNGVVDDSQLPKDRFSAERLKGVDSTLKIQPAKLEDSAVYLCASSFQTGEGEKLFFGSGTQLSVL.

V usage is TRBV11-2 and J usage is TRBJ2-1, with 8 bases matching TRBD1. The J segment lost 0 bases and the V segment lost 6 bases, leaving 13 bases of the junction unmatched. Germline V lookup: CDR1 SGHAT, CDR2 FQNNGV. This CDR3 spans 18 amino acids. The CDR3 here is CASRSGQGLRGSYNEQFF. The CDR3 nucleotides read TGTGCCAGCAGATCAGGACAGGGCTTAAGGGGCTCCTACAATGAGCAGTTCTTC.

V usage is TRBV5-1 and J usage is TRBJ1-2, with a weak D call TRBD1 (5 bases). Trimming stripped 0 bases from V and 1 base from J, with 7 bases between. CDR3 length: 14 residues. CDR1 and CDR2 from the germline V gene are SGHRS and YFSETQ. The CDR3 reads CASSLGQNNYGYTF. The CDR3 bases are TGCGCCAGCAGCTTGGGACAGAATAACTATGGCTACACCTTC.

This clone was counted many times. In the same sample, other DNA sequences code for this CDR3. This chain connects TRBV4-2 to TRBJ1-5; no firm D call. CDR1 LGHNA and CDR2 YNFKEQ come from the germline V gene. Between the trimmed V and J ends, which lost 0 bases and 4 bases, there was a span of 4 bases. The CDR3 sequence is 13 residues long. The CDR3 DNA reads TGTGCCAGCAGCCAAGAGGATAATCAGCCCCAGCATTTT. Protein product: CASSQEDNQPQHF.

This chain joins TRBV9 and TRBJ2-7, with 7 positions matching TRBD2. Trimming cost V 4 bases and J 3 bases; bases outside gene matches: 10. This CDR3 comprises 15 residues. The germline V gene has CDR1 SGDLS and CDR2 YYNGEE. CDR3 bases: TGTGCCAGCAGCCCGGGCGGGGACTACCTCTACGAGCAGTACTTC. It translates to CASSPGGDYLYEQYF.